The clone carrying this T cell receptor beta chain has ten or more counts. The antigen is undetermined. Trimming cost V 8 bases and J 1 base; bases outside gene matches: 4. Germline CDR1 is GTSNPN and CDR2 is SVGIG (reference sequence). The CDR3 length is 12 residues. This sample was included in a study of T cells in Graves' hyperthyroidism and ophthalmopathy. At the level of the study: Peripheral blood was drawn at first diagnosis, prior to all treatment. Study-level points and caveats: From stable hyperthyroidism, ophthalmopathy was set apart by a 13 V-J model.

PBMCs were sourced from around 10 ml fresh peripheral blood. Amplification targeted TCR beta CDR3 regions from RNA transcripts. First-round RT-PCR targeting the TCR CDR3 was performed with the HTBI primer set. TCRdb redid the calling of the multiplex PCR reads with MiXCR, one entry per CDR3 protein. The top ten clones hold roughly 5.7% of a sample with some 600,000 distinct CDR3 sequences, 11% to 15% of them seen once. The sequenced material came from blood. The V and J genes are TRBV30 and TRBJ2-7, with 8 bases matching TRBD2. The TCR comes from a woman aged 25 to 39 with Graves' hyperthyroidism that later progressed to Graves' ophthalmopathy. The CDR3 nucleotides read TGTGCCCGGGGGGGAGGATCCTACGAGCAGTACTTC. This gives the protein CARGGGSYEQYF.